This T cell receptor (beta chain) was documented in a study of T cell responses to AZD1222 COVID-19 vaccine listed by TCRdb under 2021. Regarding the research as a whole: AZD1222 recipients whose second dose came at about 4 weeks and those whose second dose came at about 12 weeks were combined into one group, since spike-specific TCR depth and breadth did not differ between the two schedules. A total of 233 trial participants underwent TCR sequencing, of whom some 200 had received two doses of AZD1222 and around 25 had received two doses of the MenACWY control vaccine. Trial participants were enrolled by age into subgroups of 18-55, 56-69 and 70-plus years, and around 150, 28 and 57 TCR-sequenced participants, respectively, were included in these subgroups.

A note on this clone: The target of this receptor is not known. No clone much larger than this one lies a single base away; base qualities are absent.

The CDR3 regions of human TCRbeta chains were subjected to immunosequencing. In the authors' own workflow: TCRs in the repertoires were matched against a reference library of SARS-CoV-2-specific TCRs that had been generated with the MIRA antigen-specificity platform. Breadth was defined as the fraction of unique TCRs that were SARS-CoV-2-associated, and depth was defined as the fraction of total T cells that were SARS-CoV-2-associated. Each spike-specific TCR was assigned to its reactive spike region and to a CD4 or CD8 class using the MIRA data. Log10-transformed breadth and depth values were compared by one-way ANOVA with Sidak's multiple comparisons tests. The clones in this table, taken by TCRdb from immuneACCESS, are in-frame only. Not every clone is retained; where verified, under half of the shortfall comes from an unresolved V gene, and the cause of the rest is unknown. V, J and clone size are taken as reported in that table, and D and trimming were inferred from the DNA itself. The sample table contains approximately 80,000 clones; only one count was recorded for more than 80% of them. About 5.7% of the sample is held by the ten biggest clonotypes.

The research as a whole found: The 56-69-year group was small, and its depth increase did not reach significance, likely because of low power. Spike-specific TCR breadth and depth rose significantly after two AZD1222 doses compared with day 0 and with MenACWY recipients. Conclusions about previously exposed vaccinees are limited because only six or seven AZD1222 recipients were SARS-CoV-2 seropositive at baseline. Because no day 14 peak-response samples were available, repertoires were characterized only after the peak T cell response. Vaccine-associated CD4 TCRs spanned the whole spike protein, with dominant responses in regions 160-218 and 743-854. Participants were mostly white British, with more females than males. The authors suggested clonal diversity may have been underestimated. Nearly half of unique spike-specific TCRs reportedly recognized epitopes outside regions mutated in the B.1.351 and B.1.1.7 variants.

The time point label, read with the paper, signifies: baseline before first vaccination. The vaccinee samples were drawn from two UK trials, COV001 and COV002, one of which was a single-blind randomized controlled phase 2/3 trial testing AZD1222 (ChAdOx1 nCoV-19) in healthy adults. For TCRbeta chain sequencing, PBMC samples were collected from trial participants at day 0 and at day 28 after the second dose. CDR1 MNHEY and CDR2 SVGAGI are derived from the germline V gene. Its CDR3 holds 14 amino acids, cysteine through phenylalanine. Only the CDR3 DNA stays, 42 bases, in frame from base 1. The germline ends are 14 bases apart after V is trimmed by 8 bases and J by 1 base.

The V and J genes are TRBV6-5 and TRBJ1-2, and the D gene may be TRBD1, 6 bases matching. This clonotype was obtained from an adult in good health. This specimen was peripheral blood, taken on day 0 of AZD1222 vaccination. The CDR3 protein: CASQRGQFNYGYTF. The DNA is TGTGCCAGCCAACGGGGGCAGTTTAACTATGGCTACACCTTC.